The 9 T cell receptor beta chains presented below share a single source sample, sequenced in a study of Ad26.COV2.S vaccination and SARS-CoV-2 variants. TCRdb's copy holds only in-frame clones and misses some; the assay was immunoSEQ multiplex PCR. The data show more than 400,000 clones, about 92% seen once. This sample's treatment: 15 to 20 received Ad26.COV2.S at low or high dose, single or two shots; about 5 received placebo; per-sample allocation not given. At day 63 after the first vaccine or placebo injection, samples were drawn. Sequenced here: peripheral blood, sampled in a trial of Ad26.COV2.S vaccine versus placebo. These receptors came from a person between 18 and 65 years old who received the Ad26.COV2.S COVID-19 vaccine or a placebo.

This chain joins TRBV5-1 and TRBJ1-2; D is unclear. This CDR3 spans 17 amino acids. Germline V CDR1 and CDR2: SGHRS, YFSETQ. V was cut by 2 bases and J by 4 bases, with 21 bases left in between. CDR3 sequence (DNA): TGCGCCAGCAGCTTCAACGGCCCGCGCCTTCGGAGCTATGGCTACACCTTC. This encodes CASSFNGPRLRSYGYTF. The complete variable domain, with remaining parts taken from reference TRBV5-1 and TRBJ1-2, reads KAGVTQTPRYLIKTRGQQVTLSCSPISGHRSVSWYQQTPGQGLQFLFEYFSETQRNKGNFPGRFSGRQFSNSRSEMNVSTLELGDSALYLCASSFNGPRLRSYGYTFGSGTRLTVV.

The V gene is TRBV7-9, the J gene TRBJ2-1; TRBD2 matches at 7 bases. The CDR3 contains 17 residues. The junction had 16 bases not matched to a gene; V was cut back by 5 bases and J by 6 bases. Germline CDR1 reads SEHNR; CDR2 reads FQNEAQ (reference sequence). The CDR3 is CASSTRAARDYGNEQFF. CDR3 DNA sequence: TGTGCCAGCAGCACCAGGGCAGCCCGGGACTACGGCAATGAGCAGTTCTTC.

The chain recombines TRBV18 with TRBJ2-2; tentatively, D is TRBD1 (5 bases). The CDR3 consists of 16 residues. The V end was cut by 3 bases, the J end by 1 base, with 12 bases between. In germline, CDR1 is KGHSH, CDR2 LQKENI. In DNA form, the CDR3 reads TGTGCCAGCTCACCTGGACATCCTGGGAACACCGGGGAGCTGTTTTTT. Amino acid sequence: CASSPGHPGNTGELFF.

The V call is TRBV9, the J call TRBJ2-3, with 8 bases matching TRBD2. The CDR3 is 14 amino acids. The V gene's germline CDR1 is SGDLS and CDR2 YYNGEE. The junction had 3 bases not matched to a gene; V was cut back by 3 bases and J by 3 bases. CDR3 amino acids: CASSGSGATDTQYF. DNA for the CDR3: TGTGCCAGCAGCGGTAGCGGGGCGACAGATACGCAGTATTTT.

This clone was seen at least ten times. This chain joins TRBV18 and TRBJ1-1; TRBD1 might be the D (6 bases). The CDR3 sequence is 14 residues long. Trimming took off 10 bases at V and 4 bases at J, with 19 bases between the two ends. CDR1 and CDR2 from the germline V gene are KGHSH and LQKENI. CDR3 nucleotides: TGTGCCACTACACGGGGGGCGGGTGGCACTGAAGCTTTCTTT. Translation: CATTRGAGGTEAFF.

The chain employs TRBV7-2 and TRBJ2-3; no definite D call. The CDR3 covers 13 residues. Looked up from germline, CDR1 is SGHTA and CDR2 is FQGNSA. The germline V and J ends were trimmed by 4 bases and 6 bases, with 11 bases remaining between them. In DNA, the CDR3 is TGTGCCAGCAGCTGGGGAAGAGCGGATACGCAGTATTTT. Translated, it gives CASSWGRADTQYF.

CDR3 DNA: TGTGCCAGCAGCTTGGGTCCCCGACAGTCTCAAGAGACCCAGTACTTC. As protein: CASSLGPRQSQETQYF. The rearrangement joins TRBV5-5 to TRBJ2-5, with D tentatively TRBD1 (5 bases). Germline loops: CDR1 SGHKS, CDR2 YYEKEE (reference sequence). CDR3 size: 16 residues. Trimming shortened V by 0 bases and J by 2 bases, and 14 bases separated the two germline ends.

The rearrangement joins TRBV3-1 (or the pseudogene TRBV3-2) to TRBJ1-1; perhaps TRBD1 as D (5 bases). V was shortened by 5 bases and J by 3 bases, with 7 bases between the two germline ends. The CDR3 runs 12 residues. Germline CDR1 reads LGHDT; CDR2 reads YNNKEL (reference sequence). The CDR3 sequence: CASSFRDTEAFF. For the CDR3, the DNA is TGTGCCAGCAGCTTCAGGGACACTGAAGCTTTCTTT.

The gene calls are TRBV28 and TRBJ2-3; 8 bases line up with TRBD2. With V trimmed by 6 bases and J by 3 bases, 17 bases remained unmatched. Germline lookup yields CDR1 MDHEN and CDR2 SYDVKM. The CDR3 covers 18 residues. Here the CDR3 DNA reads TGTGCCAGCAGGGGTTCATCCGAGAGCGGGAGAATGACAGATACGCAGTATTTT. Translating gives CASRGSSESGRMTDTQYF.